This T cell receptor (beta chain) is from a study of early T cells in non-severe SARS-CoV-2 infection. Across the study: Alpha and beta chains were unpaired, from unsorted whole-blood bulk RNA.

This clonotype was found a few times. The library protocol tagged individual cDNA molecules with unique molecular identifiers. TCRdb processed the 5' RACE reads anew with MiXCR; each CDR3 protein has one entry. The sample carries 75,000 to 95,000 distinct CDR3 sequences, approximately 17% recorded once. This CDR3 has 15 residues. Germline V lookup: CDR1 DFQATT, CDR2 SNEGSKA (reference sequence). V was cut by 0 bases and J by 2 bases, with 14 bases left in between. This TCR was sampled from an adult who was a healthcare worker with PCR-confirmed SARS-CoV-2 infection or an uninfected control (not recorded which). The chain uses TRBV20-1 and TRBJ2-7; D perhaps matches TRBD1 (5 bases). Material: whole blood, obtained at baseline. CDR3 DNA: TGCAGTGCTAGAGATGGGGCAGAACCTACCTACGAGCAGTACTTC. This gives the protein CSARDGAEPTYEQYF.